The next 10 T cell receptor beta chains were all read from a single sample in a study of cytomegalovirus exposure and HLA in healthy donors. A multiplex PCR was run with 60 Vbeta primers and 13 Jbeta primers. Here immunoSEQ multiplex PCR was the method, and the copy in TCRdb shows in-frame clones only, minus some. The table records some 150,000 clones, around 72% of them present only once. Sequencing was carried out using PBMCs. These receptors all stem from a man aged 40-49 years in good health and CMV-seronegative.

The V gene is TRBV19, the J gene TRBJ2-3; TRBD1 is a possible D gene (6 bases). The CDR3 loop spans 15 amino acids. The germline CDR1 and CDR2 sequences are LNHDA and SQIVND (reference sequence). V was pared by 3 bases and J by 3 bases, with 13 bases between. CDR3 sequence: CASSMYRDGTDTQYF. Written as DNA, the CDR3 is TGTGCCAGTAGTATGTACAGGGATGGTACAGATACGCAGTATTTT. The variable domain in full, with the rest retrieved from reference TRBV19 and TRBJ2-3, is DGGITQSPKYLFRKEGQNVTLSCEQNLNHDAMYWYRQDPGQGLRLIYYSQIVNDFQKGDIAEGYSVSREKKESFPLTVTSAQKNPTAFYLCASSMYRDGTDTQYFGPGTRLTVL.

This clone has a single count. V and J are TRBV6-5 and TRBJ1-2, with 8 bases aligning to TRBD1. Looked up from germline, CDR1 is MNHEY and CDR2 is SVGAGI. With V trimmed by 5 bases and J by 4 bases, 3 bases remained unmatched. The CDR3 totals 13 residues. CDR3 DNA sequence: TGTGCCAGCAGTGCCACAGGGGGCTATGGCTACACCTTC. It translates to CASSATGGYGYTF.

The V call is TRBV12-5, the J call TRBJ2-2; D is perhaps TRBD1 (5 bases). Germline V gene sequence: CDR1 LGHNT, CDR2 FRNRAP. The V end lost 6 bases, the J end lost 6 bases, and 5 bases lay between the germline ends. This CDR3 contains 11 residues. CDR3 loop: CASGGPGELFF. CDR3 nucleotide sequence: TGTGCTAGTGGGGGGCCCGGGGAGCTGTTTTTT.

J is TRBJ2-7 and V is TRBV5-5, with 7 bases fitting TRBD2. Germline V gives CDR1 SGHKS, CDR2 YYEKEE (reference sequence). Trimming took 4 bases from V and 3 from J; bases not matched to a gene: 7. The CDR3 loop spans 14 amino acids. This chain's CDR3 is CASSRLAVDYEQYF. The CDR3 DNA sequence: TGTGCCAGCAGCCGTCTAGCGGTAGACTACGAGCAGTACTTC.

This clone has more than one count but fewer than ten. The V call is TRBV7-9, the J call TRBJ2-7; D is uncertain. V was trimmed by 5 bases and J by 7 bases, leaving 12 bases between them. The CDR3 runs 12 residues. Per the germline V gene, CDR1 is SEHNR and CDR2 is FQNEAQ (reference sequence). The CDR3 loop is CASSRGGGEQYF. CDR3 DNA: TGTGCCAGCAGCCGTGGCGGTGGGGAGCAGTACTTC.

The chain is built from TRBV5-1 and TRBJ2-2, with D maybe TRBD2 (6 bases). CDR3 length equals 15 residues. V was pared by 0 bases and J by 4 bases, with 10 bases between. The V gene's germline CDR1 is SGHRS and CDR2 YFSETQ. The CDR3 loop reads CASSLDLGGTGELFF. The CDR3 DNA follows: TGCGCCAGCAGCTTGGATTTGGGGGGCACCGGGGAGCTGTTTTTT. The complete variable domain, with remaining parts taken from reference TRBV5-1 and TRBJ2-2, reads KAGVTQTPRYLIKTRGQQVTLSCSPISGHRSVSWYQQTPGQGLQFLFEYFSETQRNKGNFPGRFSGRQFSNSRSEMNVSTLELGDSALYLCASSLDLGGTGELFFGEGSRLTVL.

The chain links TRBV2 to TRBJ2-1, with D hard to call. V was trimmed by 3 bases and J by 2 bases, leaving 5 bases between them. The CDR3 spans 13 residues. Germline V gives CDR1 SNHLY, CDR2 FYNNEI. CDR3 DNA sequence: TGTGCCAGCAGTGATTTTACCTACAATGAGCAGTTCTTC. Amino acids: CASSDFTYNEQFF.

The chain employs TRBV5-1 and TRBJ1-1; D may be TRBD1 (6 bases). V was clipped by 4 bases and J by 0 bases, with 16 bases between them. Germline V gene lookup returns CDR1 SGHRS and CDR2 YFSETQ. CDR3 length equals 16 residues. This CDR3 is CASSLETGPMNTEAFF. For the CDR3, the DNA is TGCGCCAGCAGCCTGGAGACAGGCCCTATGAACACTGAAGCTTTCTTT.

The chain combines TRBV4-3 with TRBJ2-3; 10 bases are a match to TRBD2. The germline V gene encodes CDR1 LGHNA and CDR2 YSLEER. This CDR3 region has 19 residues. V gave up 0 bases and J gave up 0 bases; unmatched junction bases: 9. The CDR3 spells CASSQDTGLAPGSTDTQYF. The CDR3 nucleotides are TGCGCCAGCAGCCAAGATACGGGACTAGCGCCTGGTAGCACAGATACGCAGTATTTT.

This clone has only a few counts. The gene calls are TRBV6-5 and TRBJ1-1, with 7 bases aligning to TRBD1. Germline V CDR1 and CDR2: MNHEY, SVGAGI. The V gene end was trimmed by 4 bases and the J gene end by 1 base; junction bases not matched to a gene: 6. CDR3 length: 15 amino acids. The CDR3 DNA reads TGTGCCAGCAGTTCCCCGGACAGGAAGAACACTGAAGCTTTCTTT. Protein sequence: CASSSPDRKNTEAFF.